The clone carrying this TCR beta chain was found a few times. Its cognate antigen is unknown. These data belong to a study of cytomegalovirus exposure and HLA in healthy donors. The study ran its PCR with 60 Vbeta and 13 Jbeta primers. Sequencing was performed with immunoSEQ multiplex PCR; in TCRdb, only in-frame clones are kept and a portion is missing. The sample has just over 95,000 clones, approximately 80% seen once. Germline V gives CDR1 SEHNR, CDR2 FQNEAQ (reference sequence). With 3 bases removed from V and 3 bases from J, the gap between germline ends came to 6 bases. This CDR3 comprises 12 residues. Study-level points and caveats: In a later analysis, V- and J-gene trimming of beta chains associated with a DCLRE1C missense variant, replicated independently. Immune exposure was documented only through CMV serostatus.

The receptor's source is a middle-aged woman in good health and CMV-seropositive. Sequenced sample: PBMCs. The chain is built from TRBV7-9 and TRBJ2-7; a possible D gene is TRBD2 (6 bases). The CDR3 DNA follows: TGTGCCAGCAGCTTTAGCGGCTACGAGCAGTACTTC. It encodes CASSFSGYEQYF. Using reference TRBV7-9 and TRBJ2-7 for the parts outside the CDR3, the full variable domain is DTGVSQNPRHKITKRGQNVTFRCDPISEHNRLYWYRQTLGQGPEFLTYFQNEAQLEKSRLLSDRFSAERPKGSFSTLEIQRTEQGDSAMYLCASSFSGYEQYFGPGTRLTVT.